This record covers a single T cell receptor (beta chain). What it binds is unknown. This sample stems from a study of persistence of HIV-infected CD4 T cells. For the study at large: Anti-CD3/anti-CD28 beads activated more cells than antigen stimulation did. General study findings and limits: TCRbeta richness was lower in CMV- and Gag-responding cells than in anti-CD3/anti-CD28-responding cells.

The immunoSEQ assay was version 4, run in survey mode. Produced via immunoSEQ multiplex PCR; TCRdb's table is partial and in-frame only. The data contain more than 35,000 clones, roughly nine tenths of them seen just once; the ten biggest clones take up about 1.7%. Germline CDR1 SGHVS, CDR2 FQNEAQ. The CDR3 length is 16 residues. Trimming removed 8 bases from V and 0 bases from J, with 16 bases in between. This nonspecific control used anti-CD3/anti-CD28 bead stimulation of CD4+ T cells. CD4+ T cells upregulating both CD40 ligand and CD69 were sorted as responding cells. This clonotype originated in an adult man with HIV who was CMV-seropositive. The starting material was CD4+ T cells sorted from PBMCs after approximately 19-hour stimulation, obtained from a patient who received antiretroviral therapy. This sequence joins TRBV7-8 and TRBJ2-2, with a possible D match to TRBD1 (6 bases). The CDR3 spells CASVEPGAANTGELFF. Here the CDR3 DNA reads TGTGCCAGCGTCGAGCCAGGGGCCGCGAACACCGGGGAGCTGTTTTTT.